The 22 T cell receptor beta chains listed next were all sequenced from one sample in a study of OX40 agonist ivuxolimab in advanced cancers. Produced via immunoSEQ multiplex PCR; TCRdb's table is partial and in-frame only. The repertoire includes around 94,000 clones, approximately 85% of them detected once, and approximately 4.2% sits in the top ten. Sequences were derived from CD4+ or CD8+ T cells sorted from blood, sampled in a trial of the OX40 agonist ivuxolimab. The receptor set was obtained from an adult with an advanced solid tumor such as melanoma, head and neck, liver or kidney cancer.

This clone has more than one count but fewer than ten. J is TRBJ2-7 and V is TRBV6-1; 7 positions match TRBD1. CDR1 is MNHNS, CDR2 SASEGT, per germline. Trimming at V came to 0 bases and at J to 5 bases, leaving 4 bases not matched to a gene. The CDR3 has 14 amino acids. The CDR3 spells CASSEANQGDEQYF. The CDR3 DNA is TGTGCCAGCAGTGAAGCGAACCAGGGGGACGAGCAGTACTTC.

This clone appeared a single time. The chain links TRBV11-2 to TRBJ2-1; no reliable D call. CDR3 size: 12 residues. The ends were cut back, 5 bases at V and 8 bases at J, with 10 bases in the middle. The germline gives CDR1 SGHAT, CDR2 FQNNGV. The chain's CDR3 is CASSPPLDEQFF. CDR3 coding DNA: TGTGCCAGCAGCCCCCCCCTGGATGAGCAGTTCTTC.

This sequence joins TRBV11-2 and TRBJ2-1; tentatively, D is TRBD2 (6 bases). V dropped 2 bases and J dropped 10 bases, with 12 bases sitting between them. Germline assignment: CDR1 SGHAT and CDR2 FQNNGV. This CDR3 has 13 residues. CDR3 DNA: TGTGCCAGCAGCTTAAGCCGGGGAGGAGAGCAGTTCTTC. This encodes CASSLSRGGEQFF.

J is TRBJ2-7 and V is TRBV9, with TRBD2 matching 11 bases. The CDR3 runs to 14 residues. Germline-derived CDR1 and CDR2 are SGDLS and YYNGEE. Germline trimming cut 4 bases from V and 4 bases from J; bases unmatched to any gene: 4. In DNA, the CDR3 is TGTGCCAGCAGCCCACTAGCGGGAGTTTACGAGCAGTACTTC. Translation: CASSPLAGVYEQYF. Together with reference TRBV9 and TRBJ2-7, the CDR3 gives the full variable domain: DSGVTQTPKHLITATGQRVTLRCSPRSGDLSVYWYQQSLDQGLQFLIQYYNGEERAKGNILERFSAQQFPDLHSELNLSSLELGDSALYFCASSPLAGVYEQYFGPGTRLTVT.

The rearrangement links TRBV5-1 to TRBJ2-7, with TRBD1 matching over 9 bases. The CDR3 covers 13 residues. CDR1 and CDR2 (germline): SGHRS, YFSETQ. Losses at the gene ends were 7 bases for V and 0 bases for J; bases not matched to a gene: 2. The CDR3, as DNA: TGCGCCAGCGGGACAGGGAACTCCTACGAGCAGTACTTC. Translation gives CASGTGNSYEQYF.

This clone was found once. The J gene is TRBJ2-3, the V gene TRBV11-2, with D perhaps matching TRBD1 (6 bases). The V gene's germline CDR1 is SGHAT and CDR2 FQNNGV. The CDR3 length is 14 residues. Trimming stripped 5 bases from V and 6 bases from J, with 15 bases between. CDR3 sequence reads: CASSLGTFDDTQYF. The CDR3 nucleotides are TGTGCCAGCAGCCTAGGGACATTCGACGATACGCAGTATTTT.

The V call is TRBV6-6, the J call TRBJ2-2; no firm D call. Trimming cost V 8 bases and J 3 bases, with 4 bases left between them. The CDR3 consists of 11 residues. Germline V gene sequence: CDR1 MNHNY, CDR2 SVGAGI (reference sequence). DNA for the CDR3: TGTGCCAGCTGGTACACCGGGGAGCTGTTTTTT. As protein: CASWYTGELFF.

The chain links TRBV15 to TRBJ1-2; no reliable D call. This CDR3 has 15 residues. CDR1 is LNHNV, CDR2 YYDKDF, per germline (reference sequence). Trimming took off 4 bases at V and 4 bases at J, with 16 bases between the two ends. The CDR3 loop is CATSKDAAALYGYTF. The DNA of the CDR3 is TGTGCCACCAGCAAGGACGCCGCGGCGCTCTATGGCTACACCTTC.

This sequence joins TRBV19 and TRBJ2-5; TRBD2 might be the D (6 bases). The DNA end lines up better with TRBJ2-7; the J call may be wrong. Germline V gene data show CDR1 as LNHDA and CDR2 as SQIVND (reference sequence). The CDR3 spans 15 residues. CDR3 nucleotides: TGTGCCAGTAGTTCAACGGGACTCTGGGGCTACGAGCAGTACTTC. Translated, it gives CASSSTGLWGYEQYF.

The chain employs TRBV28 and TRBJ2-3; 10 nucleotides align to TRBD2. CDR3 size: 19 residues. Germline V gives CDR1 MDHEN, CDR2 SYDVKM. V gave up 6 bases and J gave up 2 bases; unmatched junction bases: 17. As DNA, the CDR3 is TGTGCCAGCAGCCCCCCTAGCGGGAGTTTAAGTGGGACCACAGATACGCAGTATTTT. As protein: CASSPPSGSLSGTTDTQYF.

This chain joins TRBV6-4 and TRBJ2-1, with D maybe TRBD2 (6 bases). Germline V gives CDR1 MRHNA, CDR2 SNTAGT. V was cut by 5 bases and J by 5 bases, with 10 bases left in between. This CDR3 region has 13 residues. CDR3 sequence (DNA): TGTGCCAGCAGTCGGGACTCGAACAATGAGCAGTTCTTC. Its protein product is CASSRDSNNEQFF.

The CDR3 loop is CASSLASVGINYEQYF. The CDR3, as DNA: TGTGCCAGCAGCTTAGCGTCTGTCGGCATAAATTACGAGCAGTACTTC. The rearrangement joins TRBV7-2 to TRBJ2-5; D unresolved. The J call may be in error: the DNA end matches TRBJ2-7 better. The germline gives CDR1 SGHTA, CDR2 FQGNSA. This CDR3 is built from 16 residues.

The DNA for the CDR3 is TGTGCCAGCAGTTTAGCGGGAGGGCCCTACAATGAGCAGTTCTTC. Translation gives CASSLAGGPYNEQFF. The chain recombines TRBV6-5 with TRBJ2-1; 11 nucleotides match TRBD2. Germline CDR1 reads MNHEY; CDR2 reads SVGAGI. This CDR3 region has 15 residues. V shed 4 bases, J shed 2 bases, and the junction held 1 base outside the gene matches.

The chain combines TRBV5-1 with TRBJ2-1; D may be TRBD1 (5 bases). Trimming removed 2 bases from V and 9 bases from J, with 15 bases in between. The germline CDR1 and CDR2 sequences are SGHRS and YFSETQ. This CDR3 has 14 amino acids. This CDR3 is CASSFGARGLEQFF. CDR3 nucleotide sequence: TGCGCCAGCAGCTTTGGTGCTAGGGGCCTTGAGCAGTTCTTC.

The chain is built from TRBV18 and TRBJ2-2; TRBD1 matches at 7 bases. V trimming: 3 bases; J trimming: 2 bases; junction bases outside the gene matches: 3. Per the germline V gene, CDR1 is KGHSH and CDR2 is LQKENI. The CDR3 is 15 amino acids. For the CDR3, the DNA is TGTGCCAGCTCACCTCGGGACAGCAACACCGGGGAGCTGTTTTTT. It translates to CASSPRDSNTGELFF.

This clone has a single count. The V and J genes are TRBV5-1 and TRBJ2-1; no definite D call. CDR1 is SGHRS, CDR2 YFSETQ, per germline. The length of the CDR3 is 13 residues. Trimming stripped 0 bases from V and 5 bases from J, with 6 bases between. The CDR3: CASSLGQDNEQFF. The DNA of the CDR3 is TGCGCCAGCAGCTTGGGTCAGGACAATGAGCAGTTCTTC.

The gene calls are TRBV30 and TRBJ1-6; D gene unclear. Per germline, CDR1 GTSNPN and CDR2 SVGIG (reference sequence). The CDR3 extends over 13 amino acids. Between the trimmed V and J ends, which lost 3 bases and 4 bases, there was a span of 7 bases. The CDR3 spells CAWSGEYNSPLHF. The CDR3 bases are TGTGCCTGGAGCGGGGAATATAATTCACCCCTCCACTTT.

This chain links TRBV28 with TRBJ2-1; 7 bases match TRBD2. V was clipped by 6 bases and J by 8 bases; unmatched bases: 16. Germline CDR1 is MDHEN and CDR2 is SYDVKM. The CDR3 spans 16 residues. CDR3 DNA sequence: TGTGCCAGCAGCCTCGATTCCAGGGAGGGTTTGGATGAGCAGTTCTTC. Protein sequence: CASSLDSREGLDEQFF.

The chain links TRBV19 to TRBJ2-7, with TRBD1 matching 11 bases. This CDR3 contains 14 residues. The J segment lost 5 bases and the V segment lost 1 base, leaving 1 base of the junction unmatched. Germline V gene lookup returns CDR1 LNHDA and CDR2 SQIVND (reference sequence). The chain's CDR3 is CASSIGTGGDEQYF. The CDR3 region has the DNA TGTGCCAGTAGTATAGGGACAGGGGGCGACGAGCAGTACTTC.

The rearrangement links TRBV11-2 to TRBJ2-2; the D is unclear. The V and J ends lost 1 base and 0 bases respectively, with 3 bases between them. The CDR3 has 14 residues. Germline V lookup: CDR1 SGHAT, CDR2 FQNNGV. In DNA form, the CDR3 reads TGTGCCAGCAGCTTAGGGACGAACACCGGGGAGCTGTTTTTT. Protein sequence: CASSLGTNTGELFF.

The chain combines TRBV19 with TRBJ2-3; D ambiguous. The V end lost 6 bases, the J end lost 0 bases, and 7 bases lay between the germline ends. The CDR3 runs to 13 residues. Germline V lookup: CDR1 LNHDA, CDR2 SQIVND (reference sequence). The CDR3 loop reads CASSPESTDTQYF. CDR3 sequence (DNA): TGTGCCAGTAGCCCGGAGAGCACAGATACGCAGTATTTT.

This clone was picked up a small number of times. The chain combines TRBV9 with TRBJ2-7, with D possibly matching TRBD2 (6 bases). The ends were cut back, 3 bases at V and 7 bases at J, with 17 bases in the middle. This CDR3 is built from 14 residues. Germline loops: CDR1 SGDLS, CDR2 YYNGEE. CDR3 sequence reads: CASSARDSTGEQYF. As DNA, the CDR3 is TGTGCCAGCAGCGCTCGGGACTCAACGGGTGAGCAGTACTTC.